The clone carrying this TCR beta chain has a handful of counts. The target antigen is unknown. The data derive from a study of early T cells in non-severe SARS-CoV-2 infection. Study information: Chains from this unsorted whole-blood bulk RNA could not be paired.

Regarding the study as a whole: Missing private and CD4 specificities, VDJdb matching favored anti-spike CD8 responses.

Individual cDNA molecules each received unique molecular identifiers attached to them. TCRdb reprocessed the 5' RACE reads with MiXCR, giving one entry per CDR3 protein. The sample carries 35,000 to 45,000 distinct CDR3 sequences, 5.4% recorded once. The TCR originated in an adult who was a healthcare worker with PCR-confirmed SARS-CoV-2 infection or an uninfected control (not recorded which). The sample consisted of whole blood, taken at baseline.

CDR3 DNA: TGCGCCAGCAGCCAAGGGCGACAGACGAGCTCCTACAATGAGCAGTTCTTC. Protein product: CASSQGRQTSSYNEQFF. The chain combines TRBV4-1 with TRBJ2-1; TRBD1 is a possible D gene (5 bases). Germline V gives CDR1 MGHRA, CDR2 YSYEKL. The CDR3 runs 17 residues. The V end was cut by 1 base, the J end by 0 bases, with 13 bases between.